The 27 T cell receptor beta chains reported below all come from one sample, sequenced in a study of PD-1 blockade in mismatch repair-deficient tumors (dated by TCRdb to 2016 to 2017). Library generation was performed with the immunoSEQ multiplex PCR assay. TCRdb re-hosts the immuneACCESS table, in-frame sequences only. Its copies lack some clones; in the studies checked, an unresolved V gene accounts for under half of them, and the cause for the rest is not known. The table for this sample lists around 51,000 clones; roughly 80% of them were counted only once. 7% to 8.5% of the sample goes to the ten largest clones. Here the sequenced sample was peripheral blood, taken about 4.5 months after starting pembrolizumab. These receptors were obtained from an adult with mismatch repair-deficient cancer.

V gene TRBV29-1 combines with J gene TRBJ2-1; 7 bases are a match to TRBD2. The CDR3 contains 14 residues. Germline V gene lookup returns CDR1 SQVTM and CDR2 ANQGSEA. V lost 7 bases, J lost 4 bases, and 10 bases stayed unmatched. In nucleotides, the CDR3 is TGCAGCGCGGGAGGAGGGGTTGGTTACAATGAGCAGTTCTTC. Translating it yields CSAGGGVGYNEQFF.

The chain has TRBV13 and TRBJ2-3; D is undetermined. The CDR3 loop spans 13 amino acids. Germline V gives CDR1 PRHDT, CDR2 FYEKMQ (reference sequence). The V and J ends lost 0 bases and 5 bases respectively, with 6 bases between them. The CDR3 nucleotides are TGTGCCAGCAGCTTAGGCCTAAAAGATACGCAGTATTTT. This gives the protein CASSLGLKDTQYF. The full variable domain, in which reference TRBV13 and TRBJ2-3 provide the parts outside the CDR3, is AAGVIQSPRHLIKEKRETATLKCYPIPRHDTVYWYQQGPGQDPQFLISFYEKMQSDKGSIPDRFSAQQFSDYHSELNMSSLELGDSALYFCASSLGLKDTQYFGPGTRLTVL.

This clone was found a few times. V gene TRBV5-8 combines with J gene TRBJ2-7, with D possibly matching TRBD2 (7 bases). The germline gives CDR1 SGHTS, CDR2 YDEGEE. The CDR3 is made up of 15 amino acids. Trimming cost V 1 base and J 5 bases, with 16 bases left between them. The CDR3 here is CASSLIRGRGHEQYF. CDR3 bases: TGTGCCAGCAGCTTGATCCGGGGGCGGGGGCACGAGCAGTACTTC.

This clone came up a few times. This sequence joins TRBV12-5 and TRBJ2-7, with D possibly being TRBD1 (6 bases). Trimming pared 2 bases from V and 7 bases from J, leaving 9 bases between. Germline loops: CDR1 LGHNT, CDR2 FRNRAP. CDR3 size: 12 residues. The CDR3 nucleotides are TGTGCTAGTGGTTTGATAGACAGGGAGCAGTACTTC. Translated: CASGLIDREQYF. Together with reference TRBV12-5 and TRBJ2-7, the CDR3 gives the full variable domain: DARVTQTPRHKVTEMGQEVTMRCQPILGHNTVFWYRQTMMQGLELLAYFRNRAPLDDSGMPKDRFSAEMPDATLATLKIQPSEPRDSAVYFCASGLIDREQYFGPGTRLTVT.

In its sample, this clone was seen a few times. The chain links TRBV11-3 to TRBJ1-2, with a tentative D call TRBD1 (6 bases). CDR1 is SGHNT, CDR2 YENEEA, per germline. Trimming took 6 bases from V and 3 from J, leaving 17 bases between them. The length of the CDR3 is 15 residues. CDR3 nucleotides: TGTGCCAGCAGTTTCGGAGGGGGGAGCCACTATGGCTACACCTTC. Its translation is CASSFGGGSHYGYTF.

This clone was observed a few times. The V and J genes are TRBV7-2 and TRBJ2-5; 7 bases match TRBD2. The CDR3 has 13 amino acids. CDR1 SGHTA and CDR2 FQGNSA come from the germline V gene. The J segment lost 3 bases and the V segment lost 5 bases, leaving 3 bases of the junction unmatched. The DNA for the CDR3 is TGTGCCAGCAGCACGGGACTAAAAGAGACCCAGTACTTC. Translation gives CASSTGLKETQYF.

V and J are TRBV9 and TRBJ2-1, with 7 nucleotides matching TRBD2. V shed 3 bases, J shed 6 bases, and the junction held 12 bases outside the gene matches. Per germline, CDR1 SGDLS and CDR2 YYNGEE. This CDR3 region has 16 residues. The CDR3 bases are TGTGCCAGCAGCGGGGTAGGGGCGGGAGAAGGCAATGAGCAGTTCTTC. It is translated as CASSGVGAGEGNEQFF.

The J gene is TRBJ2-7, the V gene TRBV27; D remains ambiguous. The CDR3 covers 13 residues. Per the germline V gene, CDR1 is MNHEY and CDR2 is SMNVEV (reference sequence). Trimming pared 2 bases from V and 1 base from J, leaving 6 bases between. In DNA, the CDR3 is TGTGCCAGCAGTTTAAGGCAGTCCTACGAGCAGTACTTC. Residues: CASSLRQSYEQYF.

As DNA, the CDR3 is TGTGCCAGCAGGGGGGAAGGGCGCGGCACTGAAGCTTTCTTT. Translation gives CASRGEGRGTEAFF. The chain joins TRBV2 to TRBJ1-1; perhaps TRBD1 as D (5 bases). V was clipped by 6 bases and J by 4 bases, with 15 bases between them. The CDR3 is 14 amino acids. Germline V gives CDR1 SNHLY, CDR2 FYNNEI.

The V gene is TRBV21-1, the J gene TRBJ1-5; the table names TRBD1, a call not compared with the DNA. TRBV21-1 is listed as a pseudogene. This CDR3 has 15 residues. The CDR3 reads CATHRDRQCNQPQHF. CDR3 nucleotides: TGTGCCACCCACAGGGACCGGCAGTGCAATCAGCCCCAGCATTTT.

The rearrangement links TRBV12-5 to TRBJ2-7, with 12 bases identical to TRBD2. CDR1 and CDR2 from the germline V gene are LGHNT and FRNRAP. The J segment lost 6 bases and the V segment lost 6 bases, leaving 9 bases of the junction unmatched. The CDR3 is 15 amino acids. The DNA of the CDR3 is TGTGCTAGTGGATCTAGCGGGAGGGCCGGTCTCGAGCAGTACTTC. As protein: CASGSSGRAGLEQYF.

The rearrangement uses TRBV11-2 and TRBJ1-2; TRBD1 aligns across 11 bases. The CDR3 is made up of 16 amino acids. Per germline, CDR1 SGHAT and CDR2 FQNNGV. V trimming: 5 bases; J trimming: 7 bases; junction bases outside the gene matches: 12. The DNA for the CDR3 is TGTGCCAGCAGCCCGGACAGGGGGCGGGGGTTTTCTGGCTACACCTTC. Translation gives CASSPDRGRGFSGYTF.

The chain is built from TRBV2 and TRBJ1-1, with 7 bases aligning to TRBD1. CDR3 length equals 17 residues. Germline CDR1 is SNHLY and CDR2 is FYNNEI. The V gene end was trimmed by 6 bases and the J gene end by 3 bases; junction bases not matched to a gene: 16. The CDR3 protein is CASRLRGLGFFDTEAFF. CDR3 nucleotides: TGTGCCAGCAGACTCAGGGGGTTGGGGTTTTTCGACACTGAAGCTTTCTTT.

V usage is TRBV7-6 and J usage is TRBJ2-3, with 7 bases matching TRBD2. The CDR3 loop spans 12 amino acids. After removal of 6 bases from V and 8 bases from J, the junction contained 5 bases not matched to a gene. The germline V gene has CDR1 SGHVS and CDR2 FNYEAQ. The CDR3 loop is CASSPLATTQYF. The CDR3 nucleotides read TGTGCCAGCAGTCCACTAGCGACTACGCAGTATTTT.

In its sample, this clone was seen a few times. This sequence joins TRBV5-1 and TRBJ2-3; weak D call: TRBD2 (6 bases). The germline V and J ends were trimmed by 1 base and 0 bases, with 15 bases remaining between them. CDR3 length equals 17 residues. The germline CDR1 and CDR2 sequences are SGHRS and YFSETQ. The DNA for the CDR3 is TGCGCCAGCAGCTTGAATTCGGCGGGACTTAGCACAGATACGCAGTATTTT. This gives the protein CASSLNSAGLSTDTQYF.

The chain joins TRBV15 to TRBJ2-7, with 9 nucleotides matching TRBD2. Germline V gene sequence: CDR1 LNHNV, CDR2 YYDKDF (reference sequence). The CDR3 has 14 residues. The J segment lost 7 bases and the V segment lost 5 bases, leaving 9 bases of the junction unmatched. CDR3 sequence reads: CATSGRGGRGEQYF. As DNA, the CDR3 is TGTGCCACCAGCGGCCGGGGCGGGAGGGGAGAGCAGTACTTC.

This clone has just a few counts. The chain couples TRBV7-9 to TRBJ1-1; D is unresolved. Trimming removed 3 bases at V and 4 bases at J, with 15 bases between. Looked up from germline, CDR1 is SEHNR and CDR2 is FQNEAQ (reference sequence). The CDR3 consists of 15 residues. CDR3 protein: CASSFRFGISTEAFF. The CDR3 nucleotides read TGTGCCAGCAGCTTTAGGTTCGGGATTTCCACTGAAGCTTTCTTT.

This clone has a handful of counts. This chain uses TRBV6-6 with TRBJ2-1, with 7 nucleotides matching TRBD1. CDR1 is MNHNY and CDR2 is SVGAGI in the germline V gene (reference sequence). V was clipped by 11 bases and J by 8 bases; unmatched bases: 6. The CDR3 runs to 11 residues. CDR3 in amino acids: CAVTQGDEQFF. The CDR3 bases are TGTGCCGTAACCCAGGGGGATGAGCAGTTCTTC.

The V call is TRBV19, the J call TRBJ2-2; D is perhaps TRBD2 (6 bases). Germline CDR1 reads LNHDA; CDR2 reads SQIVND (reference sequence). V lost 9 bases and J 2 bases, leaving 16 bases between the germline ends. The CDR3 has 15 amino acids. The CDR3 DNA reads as TGTGCCAGCCGGGAGCGGCTAGCCAACACCGGGGAGCTGTTTTTT. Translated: CASRERLANTGELFF.

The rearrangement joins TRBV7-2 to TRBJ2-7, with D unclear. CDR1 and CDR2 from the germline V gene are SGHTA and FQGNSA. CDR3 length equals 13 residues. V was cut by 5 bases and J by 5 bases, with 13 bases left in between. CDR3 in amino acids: CASSGRARHEQYF. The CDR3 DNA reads TGTGCCAGCAGCGGCCGGGCACGCCACGAGCAGTACTTC.

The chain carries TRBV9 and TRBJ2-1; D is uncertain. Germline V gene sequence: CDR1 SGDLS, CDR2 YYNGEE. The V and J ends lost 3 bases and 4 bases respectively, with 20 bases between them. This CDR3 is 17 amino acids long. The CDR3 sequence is CASSDSRLAQRYNEQFF. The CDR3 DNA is TGTGCCAGCAGCGATAGCCGGCTTGCACAGCGATACAATGAGCAGTTCTTC. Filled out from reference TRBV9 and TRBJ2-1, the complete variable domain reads DSGVTQTPKHLITATGQRVTLRCSPRSGDLSVYWYQQSLDQGLQFLIQYYNGEERAKGNILERFSAQQFPDLHSELNLSSLELGDSALYFCASSDSRLAQRYNEQFFGPGTRLTVL.

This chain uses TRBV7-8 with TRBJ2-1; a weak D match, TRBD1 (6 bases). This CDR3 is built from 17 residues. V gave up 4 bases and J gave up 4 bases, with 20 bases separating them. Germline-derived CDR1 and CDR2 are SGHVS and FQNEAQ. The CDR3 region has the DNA TGTGCCAGCAGCTCCCCTAGAGAGCAGGACAGATACAATGAGCAGTTCTTC. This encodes CASSSPREQDRYNEQFF. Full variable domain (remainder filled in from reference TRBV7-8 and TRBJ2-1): GAGVSQSPRYKVAKRGQDVALRCDPISGHVSLFWYQQALGQGPEFLTYFQNEAQLDKSGLPSDRFFAERPEGSVSTLKIQRTQQEDSAVYLCASSSPREQDRYNEQFFGPGTRLTVL.

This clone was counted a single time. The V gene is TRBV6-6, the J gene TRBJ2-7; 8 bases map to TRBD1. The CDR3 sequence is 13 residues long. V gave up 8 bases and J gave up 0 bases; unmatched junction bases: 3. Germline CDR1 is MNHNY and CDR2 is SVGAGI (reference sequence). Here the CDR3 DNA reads TGTGCCAGCGCAACAGGGGGCTCCTACGAGCAGTACTTC. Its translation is CASATGGSYEQYF.

CDR3 residues: CASSPFSSGNTIYF. In DNA, the CDR3 is TGTGCCAGCAGCCCTTTTTCCTCTGGAAACACCATATATTTT. V is TRBV9 and J is TRBJ1-3; D remains ambiguous. The CDR3 covers 14 residues. Germline V gene sequence: CDR1 SGDLS, CDR2 YYNGEE. Trimming cost V 4 bases and J 0 bases, with 8 bases left between them.

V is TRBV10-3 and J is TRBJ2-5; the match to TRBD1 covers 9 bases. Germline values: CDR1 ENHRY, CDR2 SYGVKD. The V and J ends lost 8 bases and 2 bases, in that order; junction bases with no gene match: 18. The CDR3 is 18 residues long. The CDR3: CAIARRSPGQGGQETQYF. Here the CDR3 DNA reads TGTGCCATCGCGCGACGGTCCCCGGGACAGGGTGGTCAAGAGACCCAGTACTTC.

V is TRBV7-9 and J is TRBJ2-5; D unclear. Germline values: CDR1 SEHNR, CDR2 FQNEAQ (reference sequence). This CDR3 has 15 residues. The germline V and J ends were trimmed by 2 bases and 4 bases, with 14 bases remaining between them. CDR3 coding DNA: TGTGCCAGCAGCTTAAAATGGGCAGGCTTAGAGACCCAGTACTTC. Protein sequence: CASSLKWAGLETQYF.

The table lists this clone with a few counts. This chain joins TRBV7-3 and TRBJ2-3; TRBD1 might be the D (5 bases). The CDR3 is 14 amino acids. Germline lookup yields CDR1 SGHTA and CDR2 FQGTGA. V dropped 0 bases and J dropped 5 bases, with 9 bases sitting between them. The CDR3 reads CASSLTSREDTQYF. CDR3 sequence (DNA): TGTGCCAGCAGCTTAACTAGCAGGGAAGATACGCAGTATTTT.